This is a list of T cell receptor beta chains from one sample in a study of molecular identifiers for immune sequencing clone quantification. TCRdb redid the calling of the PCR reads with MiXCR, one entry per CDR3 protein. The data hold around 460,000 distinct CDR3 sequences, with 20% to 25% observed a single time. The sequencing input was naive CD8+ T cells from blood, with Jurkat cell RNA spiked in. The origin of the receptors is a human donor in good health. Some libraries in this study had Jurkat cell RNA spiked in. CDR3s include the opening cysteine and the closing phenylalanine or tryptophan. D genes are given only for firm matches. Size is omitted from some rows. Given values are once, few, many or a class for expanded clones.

TGTGCCAGTAGTATAGAACAGCCGGCCATGAACACTGAAGCTTTCTTT | CASSIEQPAMNTEAFF | . | 16 | TRBJ1-1 | TRBV19 | .
TGTGCCACACCGGGACTAGCTTACACCGGGGAGCTGTTTTTT | CATPGLAYTGELFF | TRBD2 | 14 | TRBJ2-2 | TRBV19 | few
TGCAGCGTTCTCGTACAGGGCTCCGCGATCAATGAGCAGTTCTTC | CSVLVQGSAINEQFF | . | 15 | TRBJ2-1 | TRBV29-1 | many
TGTGCCTGGAGTGTAGGTACGGGGGGCACCACAGATACGCAGTATTTT | CAWSVGTGGTTDTQYF | . | 16 | TRBJ2-3 | TRBV30 | few
TGTGCCAGCAGCCAAGATCGATCGGCAGGGCCTAATGAAAAACTGTTTTTT | CASSQDRSAGPNEKLFF | . | 17 | TRBJ1-4 | TRBV3-1 | .
TGCGCCAGCAGCCAAACAGGGCTTGAGCAGTTCTTC | CASSQTGLEQFF | . | 12 | TRBJ2-1 | TRBV4-1 | few
TGTGCCAGCAGGTTTGCAGGGGGCGACTATGGCTACACCTTC | CASRFAGGDYGYTF | TRBD1 | 14 | TRBJ1-2 | TRBV27 | many
TGTGCCACCAGCAGCATTCCGGCGGGTGAAAAACTGTTTTTT | CATSSIPAGEKLFF | . | 14 | TRBJ1-4 | TRBV15 | .
TGTGCCAGCAGCTTAGACGAGCTGAAGAACACTGAAGCTTTCTTT | CASSLDELKNTEAFF | . | 15 | TRBJ1-1 | TRBV7-9 | few
TGTGCCAGCAGTGGGGAGGGACTAGCGGAGCCCTACGAGCAGTACTTC | CASSGEGLAEPYEQYF | TRBD2 | 16 | TRBJ2-7 | TRBV6-5 | few
TGCGCCAGCAGCCAAGATCAGGTGGTCAGGGAGGGCACTGAAGCTTTCTTT | CASSQDQVVREGTEAFF | . | 17 | TRBJ1-1 | TRBV4-1 | many
TGTGCCAGCAGTTTCGGTGTCGGGGGCAGCACAGATACGCAGTATTTT | CASSFGVGGSTDTQYF | . | 16 | TRBJ2-3 | TRBV12-3/TRBV12-4 | many
TGTGCCAGCAGCCAAGCTGGGGAAGAGACCCAGTACTTC | CASSQAGEETQYF | . | 13 | TRBJ2-5 | TRBV4-2 | many
TGTGCCAGCTCACTCAGACAGGGGGCGAACACTGGAGCTTTCTTT | CASSLRQGANTGAFF | TRBD1 | 15 | TRBJ1-1 | TRBV18 | .
TGTGCCTGGAGTGGGGGACAGAGCACTGAAGCTTTCTTT | CAWSGGQSTEAFF | TRBD1 | 13 | TRBJ1-1 | TRBV30 | many
TGTGCCAGCAAGGGGACTAGCGGGAGATACGAGCAGTACTTC | CASKGTSGRYEQYF | TRBD2 | 14 | TRBJ2-7 | TRBV6-5 | many
TGTGCCAGCCGGGTAGAGACAGATGCTATATACGAGCAGTACTTC | CASRVETDAIYEQYF | . | 15 | TRBJ2-7 | TRBV7-2 | .
TGCAGTGCCCGTGACTCCATGTCGGGACTAGCCAACTACGAGCAGTACTTC | CSARDSMSGLANYEQYF | TRBD2 | 17 | TRBJ2-7 | TRBV20-1 | few
TGTGCCAGCAGTGAATATGGACAGGGGCCCTACTCTTGGTACTTC | CASSEYGQGPYSWYF | TRBD1 | 15 | TRBJ2-4 | TRBV6-1 | .
TGTGCCAGCAGTTACTTACAGGTCTACAATGAGCAGTTCTTC | CASSYLQVYNEQFF | . | 14 | TRBJ2-1 | TRBV6-2/TRBV6-3 | .
TGTGCCAGCTTTCCCAGGACAGGGTGGAACGAGCAGTACTTC | CASFPRTGWNEQYF | TRBD1 | 14 | TRBJ2-7 | TRBV28 | few
TGTGCCAGCAGTCCCGGACAGGGACGTACCTATGGCTGCACCTTC | CASSPGQGRTYGCTF | TRBD1 | 15 | TRBJ1-2 | TRBV27 | .
TGTGCCAGCAGTTACGCGACTAGGGCCCTCATAGATACGCAGTATTTT | CASSYATRALIDTQYF | . | 16 | TRBJ2-3 | TRBV6-7 | few
TGTGCCAGCAGCGTAGCTCCAGGGGTCAACTCACCCCTCCACTTT | CASSVAPGVNSPLHF | . | 15 | TRBJ1-6 | TRBV9 | .
TGTGCCAGCAGCTTACGGGGGCCTGCTAATGAAAAACTGTTTTTT | CASSLRGPANEKLFF | . | 15 | TRBJ1-4 | TRBV7-6 | many
TGCAGCGTTGAAGAGGTGGGGGCCCGCGAGACCCAGTACTTC | CSVEEVGARETQYF | . | 14 | TRBJ2-5 | TRBV29-1 | many
TGTGCCAGCAGTTCGCTTTGGAGCGGGGGACCGTTGGAGCAGTACTTC | CASSSLWSGGPLEQYF | TRBD2 | 16 | TRBJ2-7 | TRBV27 | few
TGTGCCAGCAGTCCGACGGGACCCCTAGGTGGAAACATTCAGTACTTC | CASSPTGPLGGNIQYF | . | 16 | TRBJ2-4 | TRBV2 | .
TGTGCCAGCACTAGGGCGTCCACTGAAGCTTTCTTT | CASTRASTEAFF | . | 12 | TRBJ1-1 | TRBV6-5 | few
TGTGCCAGCAGCTTCGGAGCGGGAGGGTCTGAGCAGTTCTTC | CASSFGAGGSEQFF | TRBD2 | 14 | TRBJ2-1 | TRBV7-2 | .
TGTGCCAGCAGTCCCGGAGGAAACTGGGAGCTGTTTTTT | CASSPGGNWELFF | . | 13 | TRBJ2-2 | TRBV12-3/TRBV12-4 | .
TGTGCCTGGAGTGACCCCTTCGACGAGCAGTACTTC | CAWSDPFDEQYF | . | 12 | TRBJ2-7 | TRBV30 | many
TGTGCCAGCAGTAACTATGACAGCCAGAACACTGAAGCTTTCTTT | CASSNYDSQNTEAFF | . | 15 | TRBJ1-1 | TRBV6-2/TRBV6-3 | many